This T cell receptor (beta chain) derives from a study of T-cell memory formation after mild COVID-19. Study-level results: The study found contracting CD4+ clones mainly in CM and EM and contracting CD8+ clones in EMRA.

The CDR3 length is 14 residues. Trimming took off 11 bases at V and 2 bases at J, with 17 bases between the two ends. The V gene's germline CDR1 is SNHLY and CDR2 FYNNEI. For this clonotype: Its antigen remains unidentified.

The TCR alpha and TCR beta cDNA libraries, bearing sample barcodes and UMIs, were generated by 5'RACE using constant-segment primers. TCRdb reprocessed the 5' RACE reads via MiXCR and lists one record per CDR3 protein. Altogether 450,000 or so distinct CDR3 sequences are present, 20% to 30% being singletons, with the ten largest covering around 12%. The receptor's source is an adult woman who had mild COVID-19 (a few samples of this study predate the infection). Cell type and time point are not known. The specimen was PBMCs or a T cell subset sorted from them (not recorded which). This chain joins TRBV2 and TRBJ2-3; tentatively, D is TRBD1 or TRBD2 (5 bases each). CDR3 nucleotide sequence: TGTGCCGGCCGAGGGGTACCTTACACAGATACGCAGTATTTT. As protein: CAGRGVPYTDTQYF. The full variable domain, rest sourced from reference TRBV2 and TRBJ2-3, is EPEVTQTPSHQVTQMGQEVILRCVPISNHLYFYWYRQILGQKVEFLVSFYNNEISEKSEIFDDQFSVERPDGSNFTLKIRSTKLEDSAMYFCAGRGVPYTDTQYFGPGTRLTVL.